This TCR beta chain is from a study of post-analysis software for immune sequencing data. Points from the study as a whole: F measure clustering grouped samples strongly by preparation batch. With TRBV5-6, TRBV5-1 and TRBV20-1 included, 5 or 6 TRBV segments were more frequent in patients than in controls.

Libraries were made from TCR beta cDNA, and they carried unique molecular identifiers. Out of roughly 0.85 to 11 million T cells, about 460,000 cDNA molecules were generated. TCRdb re-called the PCR reads with MiXCR, one entry per CDR3 protein. The profile shows fewer than 900,000 distinct CDR3 sequences, more than 45% of them singletons. The CDR3 totals 12 residues. Trimming cost V 0 bases and J 8 bases, with 7 bases left between them. CDR1 KGHDR and CDR2 SFDVKD come from the germline V gene. Notes on this clonotype: Its specificity is not known.

The V gene is TRBV24-1, the J gene TRBJ2-7; D uncertain. The source material was blood. The receptor comes from a girl aged 5-17 years with multiple sclerosis. This CDR3 reads CATSDLSLQQYF. For the CDR3, the DNA is TGTGCCACCAGTGATTTGTCGCTACAGCAGTACTTC.